This T cell receptor beta chain was sequenced during a study of blood T cell repertoires in COVID-19. Study details: The study drew acute and convalescent COVID-19 samples from the United States, Italy and Spain. PBMCs, B-cell-depleted T cells, or T cells were the source of the cDNA or gDNA that made up the material.

Authors' analysis steps: Quantification of nucleated cells was approximated via reference gene primer amplification. The assay was immunoSEQ multiplex PCR, and TCRdb's table has in-frame clones only and misses some. The V and J calls and clone size come from that table; D and trimming were worked out from the DNA. The sample consists of 95,000 to 110,000 clones, 82% of them appearing once. Germline V gives CDR1 SEHNR, CDR2 FQNEAQ (reference sequence). The V gene lost 8 bases and the J gene lost 4 bases, with 11 bases spanning the gap. The CDR3 is 12 residues long. This clone was seen a handful of times. Distinct nucleotide sequences in the sample also encode this CDR3.

The sequenced material came from peripheral blood. The source is a man aged 55-75 years with acute or convalescent COVID-19. This rearrangement joins TRBV7-9 to TRBJ1-1, with D unclear. The DNA for the CDR3 is TGTGCCAGCCACCGGGAGTTCACTGAAGCTTTCTTT. Translating it yields CASHREFTEAFF.